This T cell receptor beta chain derives from a study of T cells after posttransplantation cyclophosphamide. Per germline, CDR1 MNHEY and CDR2 SVGAGI. The CDR3 contains 14 residues. V was clipped by 5 bases and J by 5 bases, with 15 bases between them. This clone was counted between two and nine times. Its cognate antigen is unknown. Study-level findings and limits: Skin or GI-infiltrating T cells shared few TRB sequences with blood.

The data were produced by immunoSEQ multiplex PCR, yet TCRdb's version contains in-frame clones alone and is incomplete. Altogether some 39,000 clones were found in the sample, and no singletons occur. The sample consisted of PBMCs. The sequence came from a girl aged 10-17 years in good health, CMV-negative, and a related stem cell transplant donor. The chain carries TRBV6-5 and TRBJ1-2, with D possibly TRBD1 on 6 matching bases. CDR3 sequence (DNA): TGTGCCAGCAGTCCTGGACAGCGGCTTTATGGCTACACCTTC. It specifies CASSPGQRLYGYTF.